This T cell receptor beta chain was found in a study of T-cell reconstitution after alpha-beta-depleted transplantation in children. Overall study results and limits: Elevated TCRbeta diversity at day 60 was traced, in some patients, to surviving recipient T cells and thymic progenitors. Several hundred rapidly expanded clones from non-depleted graft cells reportedly supplied alpha-beta T cells about two months post-transplant. At the one-year point after transplant, T-cell counts and TCRbeta diversity were found to come mostly from T cells that had been newly produced.

About this clonotype: Its antigen is currently unknown.

The CDR3 is 14 amino acids. V lost 3 bases to trimming and J lost 4 bases, with 9 bases between them. The authors prepared the TCRbeta library with unique molecular identifiers. TCRdb reprocessed the PCR reads with MiXCR, giving one entry per CDR3 protein. The sample yields 610,000 or so distinct CDR3 sequences, 20% to 30% seen once. The sequencing used PBMCs, collected before TCRalphabeta/CD19-depleted stem cell transplant. The receptor was derived from a boy less than two years old with Wiskott-Aldrich syndrome, due to receive a stem cell transplant. The chain joins TRBV12-3 or TRBV12-4 to TRBJ1-4, with D perhaps matching TRBD1 (6 bases). The CDR3 DNA is TGTGCCAGCAGTTTCGGACAGTATAATGAAAAACTGTTTTTT. Translating it yields CASSFGQYNEKLFF.